Reported below is one TCR beta chain. Its matching antigen is unknown. This sample was included in a study of cytomegalovirus exposure and HLA in healthy donors. Overall study context: In a later analysis, it was reported that the approximately 110 validation repertoires had been produced on the same platform as the roughly 700 repertoires belonging to the first cohort.

Study-level points and caveats: Specificity for CMV antigens was confirmed in vitro for a few of the CMV-associated chains. The dataset shows that most TCR sequences were rare, while some public TCRs occurred in many donors. Associated with cytomegalovirus, according to the listing, were approximately 160 TCR beta chains.

Assay: immunoSEQ multiplex PCR; the TCRdb copy retains only in-frame clones and omits some. The table lists about 140,000 clones, roughly nine tenths of them singletons, with 0.6% to 0.8% in the top ten. This receptor was taken from a man younger than 35 in good health and CMV-seronegative. Sample: PBMCs.

CDR3 sequence reads: CASSFVQEPGYGYTF. CDR3 bases: TGTGCCAGCAGCTTTGTACAGGAGCCGGGCTATGGCTACACCTTC. The V and J genes are TRBV7-9 and TRBJ1-2; possible D gene TRBD1, 5 bases. Germline-derived CDR1 and CDR2 are SEHNR and FQNEAQ (reference sequence). Deletions cut 3 bases from V and 4 bases from J, with 15 bases between. The CDR3 is 15 amino acids.